The T cell receptor (beta chain) under discussion was sequenced for a study of blood T cell repertoires in COVID-19 (dated by TCRdb to the early 2020s). As for the study more broadly: Samples from collaborators originated in the United States, Italy and Spain and spanned both the acute and convalescent phases of COVID-19. The material from the prospective study consisted of cDNA or gDNA derived from T cells, B-cell-depleted T cells, or PBMCs. Subjects who had been exposed to COVID-19, were actively infected with it, or had recovered from it provided the deeply sampled blood TCRbeta repertoires that made up the dataset. A freely available public database, intended as a resource for researchers studying the immune response to SARS-CoV-2, is where the repertoires were released. The samples were drawn from the first 160 participants of the ongoing ImmuneRACE study and from about 1,200 subjects provided by 6 global collaborators. Nearly every sample came with metadata listing a de-identified subject ID, COVID-19 status, age in years and sex. Where available, HLA class I and class II types were obtained from metadata supplied by the sample provider rather than from assay-based typing. Beyond this particular receptor, the publication reports: The amount of clinical and demographic metadata varied by source and participant and was provided uncurated.

In the prospective study, participants were about 18 to 100 years old, resided in 24 geographic areas of the United States, and were enrolled through a virtual design. Cohort assignment in the prospective study relied on participant-reported clinical history from a screening survey and a study questionnaire. Recovered participants in ImmuneRACE Cohort 3 were defined as having two consecutive negative NP/OP PCR tests, clearance from a healthcare professional, or resolution of symptoms. In the prospective study, mobile phlebotomists collected whole blood, serum and a nasopharyngeal or oropharyngeal swab from each participant. Additional blood draws and questionnaires over an approximately two-month period could optionally be provided by prospective study participants. Blood samples from the prospective study were shipped frozen or at room temperature prior to DNA extraction. From a lookup of the germline V gene (reference sequence), CDR1 and CDR2 are LNHDA and SQIVND. Taken from cysteine to phenylalanine, the CDR3 has 12 residues. Only the CDR3 DNA stays, 36 bases, in frame from base 1.

In regard to this clone: There is no known antigen for this receptor. Compared with germline, one end of the junction differs, possibly owing to a read error.

The immunoSEQ Assay, a bias-controlled multiplex PCR, was used to amplify TCRbeta CDR3 regions from genomic DNA. Regarding the original processing steps: Within the assay, amplification of reference gene primers was used to estimate how many nucleated cells each sample contained. Sequence reads were collapsed and filtered to measure the absolute abundance of every unique TCRbeta CDR3 rearrangement. For each sample, productive Simpson clonality was calculated as the square root of Simpson's diversity index over productive rearrangements. TCRdb mirrors the immuneACCESS table, restricted to in-frame sequences. Some clones are absent from its copies; in checked studies, under half trace to an unresolved V gene, and the reason for the others is unknown. D and trimming come from the DNA, and the V and J calls and clone size come from that table. In all, the sample holds a few hundred thousand clones, and 80% to 85% of those were seen once. In total, the top ten clones hold around 3.6% of the sample.

The sequenced material came from PBMCs or T cells enriched from blood (not recorded which). The sequence derives from a middle-aged man who had recovered from COVID-19. The V and J segments used are TRBV19 and TRBJ1-1; the D gene remains uncertain. The DNA sequence reads TGTGCCAGTAGTGAAATAAACAATGAAGCTTTCTTT. The encoded protein is CASSEINNEAFF.